The 30 T cell receptor beta chains presented below share a single source sample, sequenced in a study of spatial heterogeneity in lung cancer. This sample's time point: blood at routine non-recurrence follow-up after resection. MiXCR, applied by TCRdb to the 5' RACE reads, yields one record per CDR3 protein. The sample shows some 10,000 distinct CDR3 sequences, around 23% of them seen only once. The sample here was PBMCs, taken at follow-up. The receptors were gathered from a male donor with early-stage non-small cell lung cancer.

The CDR3 loop reads CASSQDRGTDSYEQYF. As DNA, the CDR3 is TGTGCCAGCAGCCAAGATCGGGGGACAGACTCCTACGAGCAGTACTTC. V usage is TRBV4-2 and J usage is TRBJ2-7; a weak D match, TRBD1 (7 bases). Germline V gene sequence: CDR1 LGHNA, CDR2 YNFKEQ. Between the trimmed V and J ends, which lost 0 bases and 0 bases, there was a span of 12 bases. There are 16 residues in the CDR3.

This clonotype rates as medium-sized. J is TRBJ1-5 and V is TRBV10-3; D may be TRBD1 (6 bases). CDR3 length: 17 amino acids. The V and J ends lost 3 bases and 5 bases respectively, with 20 bases between them. Germline V CDR1 and CDR2: ENHRY, SYGVKD. CDR3 nucleotide sequence: TGTGCCATCAGTGAAATCCGGCCGGGGGCCGACTATCAGCCCCAGCATTTT. Translating it yields CAISEIRPGADYQPQHF.

By frequency in the sample, this clonotype is medium-sized. The gene calls are TRBV29-1 and TRBJ2-3, with 8 bases fitting TRBD2. Per the germline V gene, CDR1 is SQVTM and CDR2 is ANQGSEA. The V gene end was trimmed by 3 bases and the J gene end by 0 bases; junction bases not matched to a gene: 5. There are 15 residues in the CDR3. The CDR3 loop reads CSVDLLADSTDTQYF. The CDR3 DNA is TGCAGCGTTGACCTACTAGCGGATAGCACAGATACGCAGTATTTT.

This clonotype qualifies as medium-sized. The V call is TRBV27, the J call TRBJ2-3; 10 bases are shared with TRBD1. The CDR3 covers 16 residues. Germline V gene lookup returns CDR1 MNHEY and CDR2 SMNVEV (reference sequence). J gave up 2 bases and V 6 bases, and 8 bases lay outside the gene matches. For the CDR3, the DNA is TGTGCCAGCAGCCCTCGGGGGACAGGGGACACAGATACGCAGTATTTT. This sequence encodes CASSPRGTGDTDTQYF.

This clonotype was recorded at least ten times. This chain links TRBV20-1 with TRBJ1-1, with D possibly being TRBD1 (5 bases). Trimming shortened V by 0 bases and J by 12 bases, and 20 bases separated the two germline ends. Germline assignment: CDR1 DFQATT and CDR2 SNEGSKA (reference sequence). The CDR3 spans 14 residues. The CDR3 DNA follows: TGCAGTGCTAGAGAGAAGGGCAACGGGGCCTCATCTTTCTTT. Amino acids: CSAREKGNGASSFF.

Worth noting for this clonotype: A much larger clone differs by one base, so this may be a read error. This chain uses TRBV10-3 with TRBJ2-7; 12 bases fit TRBD1. Germline V gives CDR1 ENHRY, CDR2 SYGVKD. CDR3 size: 16 residues. DNA for the CDR3: TGTGACATCAGTTCAGGGACAGGGGGCCTCTGGGACGAGCAGTACTTC. It specifies CDISSGTGGLWDEQYF.

The V and J genes are TRBV2 and TRBJ2-1; TRBD2 matches at 11 bases. The ends lost 6 bases at V and 8 bases at J; junction bases unmatched: 6. The CDR3 extends over 14 amino acids. CDR1 SNHLY and CDR2 FYNNEI come from the germline V gene. The CDR3 DNA is TGTGCCAGCAGGCGGACTAGCGGGCTGGATGAGCAGTTCTTC. Its protein product is CASRRTSGLDEQFF.

V gene TRBV19 combines with J gene TRBJ1-2; D is unclear. This CDR3 is built from 12 residues. Germline values: CDR1 LNHDA, CDR2 SQIVND (reference sequence). V gave up 10 bases and J gave up 2 bases, with 11 bases separating them. The CDR3 sequence: CATGERNYGYTF. The CDR3 region has the DNA TGTGCCACTGGGGAAAGAAACTATGGCTACACCTTC.

This clonotype was recorded at least ten times. The CDR3 region is CSASIPGPGETQYF. CDR3 DNA sequence: TGCAGTGCTAGCATCCCGGGCCCGGGGGAGACCCAGTACTTC. V and J are TRBV20-1 and TRBJ2-5; a weak D match, TRBD2 (5 bases). The CDR3 is made up of 14 amino acids. CDR1 and CDR2 (germline): DFQATT, SNEGSKA (reference sequence). Trimming pared 3 bases from V and 5 bases from J, leaving 16 bases between.

At least ten counts were recorded for this clonotype. The V and J genes are TRBV4-3 and TRBJ1-1; the D gene is possibly TRBD1 (6 bases). The CDR3 contains 17 residues. V was cut by 2 bases and J by 4 bases, with 20 bases left in between. From germline, CDR1 is LGHNA and CDR2 YSLEER. The DNA of the CDR3 is TGCGCCAGCAGCCAATCGACAGGCCCAGTTTATCGCACTGAAGCTTTCTTT. Protein product: CASSQSTGPVYRTEAFF.

Relative to its sample, this clonotype is medium-sized. The gene calls are TRBV28 and TRBJ2-5; D not certain. V lost 5 bases to trimming and J lost 5 bases, with 18 bases between them. This CDR3 contains 15 residues. Germline V gene data show CDR1 as MDHEN and CDR2 as SYDVKM. CDR3 sequence: CASSPETRPVETQYF. In DNA, the CDR3 is TGTGCCAGCAGTCCCGAGACTCGCCCCGTTGAGACCCAGTACTTC. Full variable domain (rest looked up from reference TRBV28 and TRBJ2-5): DVKVTQSSRYLVKRTGEKVFLECVQDMDHENMFWYRQDPGLGLRLIYFSYDVKMKEKGDIPEGYSVSREKKERFSLILESASTNQTSMYLCASSPETRPVETQYFGPGTRLLVL.

This clonotype was seen repeatedly, ten times or more. The chain joins TRBV19 to TRBJ2-1, with TRBD2 as a possible D gene (6 bases). This CDR3 is 14 amino acids long. Germline loops: CDR1 LNHDA, CDR2 SQIVND (reference sequence). Trimming removed 1 base at V and 9 bases at J, with 13 bases between. CDR3 coding DNA: TGTGCCAGTAGTATAGGAGGGAGGAACAGTGAGCAGTTCTTC. Its protein product is CASSIGGRNSEQFF. The whole variable domain, filled in from reference TRBV19 and TRBJ2-1, reads DGGITQSPKYLFRKEGQNVTLSCEQNLNHDAMYWYRQDPGQGLRLIYYSQIVNDFQKGDIAEGYSVSREKKESFPLTVTSAQKNPTAFYLCASSIGGRNSEQFFGPGTRLTVL.

This clonotype was counted only a few times. The chain couples TRBV30 to TRBJ2-5; D may be TRBD1 or TRBD2 (5 bases each). Germline loops: CDR1 GTSNPN, CDR2 SVGIG (reference sequence). The CDR3 covers 14 residues. V was shortened by 2 bases and J by 2 bases, with 12 bases between the two germline ends. CDR3 bases: TGTGCCTGGAGTCGGGGACCCCTACAAGAGACCCAGTACTTC. It yields the protein CAWSRGPLQETQYF.

A few counts support this clonotype. This chain uses TRBV20-1 with TRBJ2-3; 13 bases line up with TRBD2. The V and J ends lost 6 bases and 10 bases, in that order; junction bases with no gene match: 10. Germline V CDR1 and CDR2: DFQATT, SNEGSKA (reference sequence). CDR3 size: 14 residues. CDR3 sequence (DNA): TGCAGTGCATCGGGACTAGCGGGGCCCCAGGCGCAGTATTTT. Translated: CSASGLAGPQAQYF.

This clonotype ranks as large. This chain connects TRBV11-3 to TRBJ2-5; maybe TRBD1 (5 bases). The CDR3 consists of 13 residues. Germline assignment: CDR1 SGHNT and CDR2 YENEEA. V was clipped by 2 bases and J by 3 bases, with 7 bases between them. Here the CDR3 reads CASSLTREETQYF. CDR3 sequence (DNA): TGTGCCAGCAGCTTAACCAGGGAAGAGACCCAGTACTTC. The full variable domain, its missing parts supplied by reference TRBV11-3 and TRBJ2-5, is EAGVVQSPRYKIIEKKQPVAFWCNPISGHNTLYWYLQNLGQGPELLIRYENEEAVDDSQLPKDRFSAERLKGVDSTLKIQPAELGDSAVYLCASSLTREETQYFGPGTRLLVL.

This clonotype was seen ten or more times. This chain uses TRBV27 with TRBJ2-7, with D perhaps matching TRBD1 (6 bases). Germline-derived CDR1 and CDR2 are MNHEY and SMNVEV (reference sequence). The CDR3 totals 17 residues. Trimming pared 5 bases from V and 0 bases from J, leaving 20 bases between. The CDR3 nucleotides are TGTGCCAGCAGTGCCCGGGGAGCCCGAGGGGGCTCCTACGAGCAGTACTTC. Translated: CASSARGARGGSYEQYF.

In its sample, this clonotype was seen many times. The chain uses TRBV15 and TRBJ1-5; D gene ambiguous. V lost 1 base and J 1 base, leaving 5 bases between the germline ends. The germline CDR1 and CDR2 sequences are LNHNV and YYDKDF (reference sequence). The CDR3 totals 14 residues. The CDR3: CATSRVLSNQPQHF. CDR3 nucleotide sequence: TGTGCCACCAGCAGAGTATTGAGCAATCAGCCCCAGCATTTT.

At least ten counts were recorded for this clonotype. CDR3 sequence reads: CASSIMASGLSYNEQFF. The CDR3 DNA reads TGTGCCAGTAGTATTATGGCTAGCGGGTTATCCTACAATGAGCAGTTCTTC. The V gene is TRBV19, the J gene TRBJ2-1; TRBD2 matches 8 bases. This CDR3 has 17 amino acids. Per germline, CDR1 LNHDA and CDR2 SQIVND (reference sequence). The V gene end was trimmed by 3 bases and the J gene end by 1 base; junction bases not matched to a gene: 8.

J is TRBJ2-2 and V is TRBV28; D may be TRBD2 (5 bases). The germline V gene encodes CDR1 MDHEN and CDR2 SYDVKM. Trimming left V 3 bases short and J 5 bases short, with 16 bases between. The CDR3 covers 16 residues. DNA of the CDR3: TGTGCCAGCAGTTTTAGCACTAGTTCGTTGACCGGGGAGCTGTTTTTT. This encodes CASSFSTSSLTGELFF.

J is TRBJ1-2 and V is TRBV7-2; D gene ambiguous. This CDR3 is 15 amino acids long. Trimming left V 4 bases short and J 4 bases short, with 16 bases between. Germline CDR1 is SGHTA and CDR2 is FQGNSA. The CDR3 DNA sequence: TGTGCCAGCAGCTCGAACGCGCCGGAGATCTATGGCTACACCTTC. This sequence encodes CASSSNAPEIYGYTF.

The rearrangement links TRBV12-3 or TRBV12-4 to TRBJ2-2; D unresolved. The CDR3 length is 14 residues. V gave up 4 bases and J gave up 7 bases, with 13 bases separating them. CDR3 in amino acids: CASSWAFPGGELFF. DNA for the CDR3: TGTGCCAGCAGTTGGGCCTTTCCAGGCGGGGAGCTGTTTTTT.

V gene TRBV7-2 combines with J gene TRBJ2-7; a possible D gene is TRBD2 (6 bases). Germline V lookup: CDR1 SGHTA, CDR2 FQGNSA. V lost 4 bases to trimming and J lost 6 bases, with 13 bases between them. This CDR3 spans 13 amino acids. The CDR3 region is CASSYSRGSEQYF. CDR3 DNA: TGTGCCAGCAGCTATTCGCGGGGAAGCGAGCAGTACTTC.

The chain uses TRBV20-1 and TRBJ1-6; maybe TRBD1 (5 bases). V was clipped by 2 bases and J by 8 bases, with 7 bases between them. The CDR3 is 12 amino acids. Germline-derived CDR1 and CDR2 are DFQATT and SNEGSKA (reference sequence). CDR3 protein: CSARMGDSPLHF. The DNA of the CDR3 is TGCAGTGCTAGAATGGGGGATTCACCCCTCCACTTT.

The rearrangement joins TRBV15 to TRBJ2-2, with TRBD1 matching over 7 bases. The trim removed 4 bases at V and 6 bases at J, leaving 8 bases unmatched. Germline V CDR1 and CDR2: LNHNV, YYDKDF (reference sequence). The CDR3 totals 15 residues. In nucleotides, the CDR3 is TGTGCCACCAGCAACGACAGGGTTTGGGCCGGGGAGCTGTTTTTT. Its protein is CATSNDRVWAGELFF.

There are many counts of this clonotype. The J gene is TRBJ2-3, the V gene TRBV5-8; 12 bases match TRBD2. J was trimmed by 0 bases and V by 0 bases; bases with no gene match: 2. The length of the CDR3 is 17 residues. Germline loops: CDR1 SGHTS, CDR2 YDEGEE. CDR3 sequence reads: CASSLVLAGGSTDTQYF. The CDR3 DNA is TGTGCCAGCAGCTTGGTACTAGCGGGGGGCAGCACAGATACGCAGTATTTT.

This chain uses TRBV5-1 with TRBJ1-2, with 8 bases fitting TRBD1. The J segment lost 4 bases and the V segment lost 9 bases, leaving 11 bases of the junction unmatched. The CDR3 has 14 residues. Germline V gene data show CDR1 as SGHRS and CDR2 as YFSETQ. The DNA for the CDR3 is TGCGCCACTAGTGACCAGGGGGCCCCCTATGGCTACACCTTC. The encoded protein is CATSDQGAPYGYTF. Looking up the rest from reference TRBV5-1 and TRBJ1-2 gives the full variable domain: KAGVTQTPRYLIKTRGQQVTLSCSPISGHRSVSWYQQTPGQGLQFLFEYFSETQRNKGNFPGRFSGRQFSNSRSEMNVSTLELGDSALYLCATSDQGAPYGYTFGSGTRLTVV.

CDR3 amino acids: CASSLVQGIYGYTF. CDR3 DNA sequence: TGTGCCAGCAGCTTAGTCCAGGGCATCTATGGCTACACCTTC. V and J are TRBV7-2 and TRBJ1-2; the D gene is possibly TRBD1 (5 bases). V lost 1 base and J 4 bases, leaving 10 bases between the germline ends. The germline gives CDR1 SGHTA, CDR2 FQGNSA. The CDR3 is 14 amino acids. Using reference TRBV7-2 and TRBJ1-2 for the parts outside the CDR3, the full variable domain is GAGVSQSPSNKVTEKGKDVELRCDPISGHTALYWYRQSLGQGLEFLIYFQGNSAPDKSGLPSDRFSAERTGGSVSTLTIQRTQQEDSAVYLCASSLVQGIYGYTFGSGTRLTVV.

The V and J genes are TRBV7-9 and TRBJ2-3; D gene uncertain. V was pared by 10 bases and J by 1 base, with 6 bases between. The CDR3 is made up of 11 amino acids. The germline CDR1 and CDR2 sequences are SEHNR and FQNEAQ (reference sequence). CDR3 sequence (DNA): TGTGCCACGGGTGGCACAGATACGCAGTATTTT. It specifies CATGGTDTQYF.

In its sample, this clonotype was seen many times. V usage is TRBV11-2 and J usage is TRBJ1-5; D remains unclear. The V gene lost 3 bases and the J gene lost 6 bases, with 9 bases spanning the gap. Germline CDR1 SGHAT, CDR2 FQNNGV. This CDR3 is built from 13 residues. CDR3 bases: TGTGCCAGCAGCTTCTCCCTAAGTCAGCCCCAGCATTTT. Translating it yields CASSFSLSQPQHF.

The chain has TRBV10-3 and TRBJ2-3; TRBD1 agrees at 7 bases. This CDR3 spans 14 amino acids. The trim removed 7 bases at V and 2 bases at J, leaving 6 bases unmatched. Looked up from germline, CDR1 is ENHRY and CDR2 is SYGVKD. The CDR3 protein is CAITQDRDTDTQYF. In DNA, the CDR3 is TGTGCCATCACCCAAGACAGGGACACAGATACGCAGTATTTT.